Following are 9 T cell receptor beta chains from one sample sequenced in a study of early stage breast cancer tumors. The method was immunoSEQ multiplex PCR; TCRdb's version includes in-frame clones alone and lacks a portion of them. The profile shows more than 8,500 clones, 78% of them singletons. The sequencing input was normal breast tissue next to the tumor. The receptors shown here come from a person aged 40 to 50 with breast cancer.

The genes are TRBV5-1 and TRBJ1-1; weak D call: TRBD1 (5 bases). CDR1 and CDR2 (germline): SGHRS, YFSETQ. The germline V and J ends were trimmed by 1 base and 1 base, with 14 bases remaining between them. The CDR3 is 16 amino acids. The CDR3 protein is CASSLRSMGPNTEAFF. The CDR3, as DNA: TGCGCCAGCAGCTTGCGGAGCATGGGACCGAACACTGAAGCTTTCTTT.

The chain recombines TRBV28 with TRBJ2-3; perhaps TRBD1 as D (5 bases). Trimming stripped 3 bases from V and 0 bases from J, with 13 bases between. Germline values: CDR1 MDHEN, CDR2 SYDVKM. The CDR3 length is 16 residues. CDR3 amino acids: CASSFTYKGSTDTQYF. DNA of the CDR3: TGTGCCAGCAGTTTTACATACAAGGGGAGCACAGATACGCAGTATTTT.

In this sample, this clone turned up a few times. The chain couples TRBV30 to TRBJ2-5; 8 nucleotides agree with TRBD2. With 5 bases clipped from V and 4 bases from J, the junction kept 12 bases outside the gene matches. Germline V lookup: CDR1 GTSNPN, CDR2 SVGIG (reference sequence). The CDR3 is 15 amino acids. CDR3 residues: CAWGQGTRVSETQYF. In nucleotides, the CDR3 is TGTGCCTGGGGCCAGGGGACTAGAGTCTCAGAGACCCAGTACTTC.

The V call is TRBV27, the J call TRBJ2-7; 9 bases are a match to TRBD1. The ends lost 6 bases at V and 1 base at J; junction bases unmatched: 4. The CDR3 has 14 amino acids. The germline gives CDR1 MNHEY, CDR2 SMNVEV (reference sequence). CDR3 amino acids: CASRSGTGSYEQYF. DNA for the CDR3: TGTGCCAGCAGGTCCGGGACAGGGTCCTACGAGCAGTACTTC.

V usage is TRBV6-1 and J usage is TRBJ2-7, with D possibly being TRBD2 (5 bases). Germline CDR1 and CDR2: MNHNS and SASEGT. V was trimmed by 2 bases and J by 4 bases, leaving 15 bases between them. This CDR3 contains 15 residues. CDR3 loop: CASSEREGAPYEQYF. The CDR3 nucleotides are TGTGCCAGCAGTGAACGGGAAGGAGCCCCGTACGAGCAGTACTTC.

The CDR3 DNA reads as TGTGCCAGCAGCAAAGGCCATGGACTAGCGGGAGTAGCGAACACCGGGGAGCTGTTTTTT. It specifies CASSKGHGLAGVANTGELFF. The J gene is TRBJ2-2, the V gene TRBV21-1; the listed D gene, TRBD2, was not tested against the DNA. TRBV21-1 is recorded as a pseudogene. This CDR3 spans 20 amino acids.

This clone came up once. The chain uses TRBV29-1 and TRBJ2-2, with TRBD2 identical over 7 bases. V gave up 7 bases and J gave up 7 bases; unmatched junction bases: 9. This CDR3 contains 13 residues. In germline, CDR1 is SQVTM, CDR2 ANQGSEA. The CDR3 nucleotides read TGCAGCGCTCAGGGAGGGGAGGGCGGGGAGCTGTTTTTT. As protein: CSAQGGEGGELFF.

The CDR3 bases are TGTGCCAGCAGCCAAGACGGGGCAGGAACCTACGAGCAGTACTTC. Translation: CASSQDGAGTYEQYF. The V and J genes are TRBV5-4 and TRBJ2-7; D could derive from TRBD1 or TRBD2 (5 bases each). The CDR3 is made up of 15 amino acids. V was trimmed by 4 bases and J by 2 bases, leaving 16 bases between them. Germline loops: CDR1 SGHNT, CDR2 YYREEE (reference sequence).

The chain joins TRBV19 to TRBJ1-5; TRBD1 aligns across 7 bases. CDR1 LNHDA and CDR2 SQIVND come from the germline V gene (reference sequence). The CDR3 has 16 residues. J gave up 3 bases and V 4 bases, and 9 bases lay outside the gene matches. The CDR3 protein is CASSNWIRGLNQPQHF. CDR3 in DNA: TGTGCCAGTAGTAATTGGATAAGGGGGCTCAATCAGCCCCAGCATTTT.